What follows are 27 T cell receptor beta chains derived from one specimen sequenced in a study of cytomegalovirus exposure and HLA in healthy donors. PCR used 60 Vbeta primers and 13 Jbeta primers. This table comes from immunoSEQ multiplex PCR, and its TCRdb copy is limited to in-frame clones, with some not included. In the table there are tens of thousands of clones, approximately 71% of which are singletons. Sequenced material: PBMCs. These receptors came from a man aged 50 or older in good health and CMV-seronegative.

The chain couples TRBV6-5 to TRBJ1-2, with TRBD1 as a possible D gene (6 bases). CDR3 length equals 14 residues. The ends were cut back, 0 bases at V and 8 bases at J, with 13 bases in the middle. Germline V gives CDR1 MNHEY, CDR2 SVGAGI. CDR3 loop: CASSYSTGWGGYTF. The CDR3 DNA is TGTGCCAGCAGTTACTCGACAGGCTGGGGAGGCTACACCTTC.

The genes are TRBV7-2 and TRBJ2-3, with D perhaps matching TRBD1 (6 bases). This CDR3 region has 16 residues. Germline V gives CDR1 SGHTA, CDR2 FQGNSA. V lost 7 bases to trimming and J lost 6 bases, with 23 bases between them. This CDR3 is CASTLRWQGPWDTQYF. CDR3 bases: TGTGCCAGCACCCTGAGGTGGCAGGGGCCATGGGATACGCAGTATTTT.

The chain's CDR3 is CASSLIAGDYEQYF. The CDR3 DNA follows: TGTGCCAGCAGTTTGATAGCGGGGGACTACGAGCAGTACTTC. The chain is built from TRBV27 and TRBJ2-7; 9 bases agree with TRBD2. V was pared by 3 bases and J by 3 bases, with 3 bases of the junction left unmatched. The germline gives CDR1 MNHEY, CDR2 SMNVEV (reference sequence). CDR3 length equals 14 residues.

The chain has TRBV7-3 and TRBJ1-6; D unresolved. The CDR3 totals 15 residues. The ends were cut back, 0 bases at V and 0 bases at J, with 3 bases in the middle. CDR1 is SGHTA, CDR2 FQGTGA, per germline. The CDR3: CASSLTASYNSPLHF. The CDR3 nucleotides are TGTGCCAGCAGCTTAACGGCCTCCTATAATTCACCCCTCCACTTT. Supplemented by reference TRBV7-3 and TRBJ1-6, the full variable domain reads GAGVSQTPSNKVTEKGKYVELRCDPISGHTALYWYRQSLGQGPEFLIYFQGTGAADDSGLPNDRFFAVRPEGSVSTLKIQRTERGDSAVYLCASSLTASYNSPLHFGNGTRLTVT.

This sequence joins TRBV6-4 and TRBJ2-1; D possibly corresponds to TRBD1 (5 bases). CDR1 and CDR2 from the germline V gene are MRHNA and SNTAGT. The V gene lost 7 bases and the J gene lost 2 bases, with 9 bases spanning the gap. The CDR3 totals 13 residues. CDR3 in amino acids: CASNPDTYNEQFF. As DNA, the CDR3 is TGTGCCAGCAATCCGGACACCTACAATGAGCAGTTCTTC.

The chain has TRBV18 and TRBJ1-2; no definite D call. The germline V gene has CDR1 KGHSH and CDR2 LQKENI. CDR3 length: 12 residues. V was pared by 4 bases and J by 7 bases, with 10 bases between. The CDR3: CASSLQEAGYTF. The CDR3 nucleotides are TGTGCCAGCTCACTTCAGGAAGCTGGCTACACCTTC.

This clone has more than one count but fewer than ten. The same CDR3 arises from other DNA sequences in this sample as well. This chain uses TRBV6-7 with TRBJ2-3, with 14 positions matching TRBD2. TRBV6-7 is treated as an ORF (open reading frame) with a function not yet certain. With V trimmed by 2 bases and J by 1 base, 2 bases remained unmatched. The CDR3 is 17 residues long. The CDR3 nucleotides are TGTGCCAGCAGTTACCCGGGACTAGCGGGGGGCACAGATACGCAGTATTTT. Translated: CASSYPGLAGGTDTQYF.

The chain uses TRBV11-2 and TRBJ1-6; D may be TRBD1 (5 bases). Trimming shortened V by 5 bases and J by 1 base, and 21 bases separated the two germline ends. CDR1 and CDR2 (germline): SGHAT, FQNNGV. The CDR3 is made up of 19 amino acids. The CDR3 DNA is TGTGCCAGCAGCCACAAGGGGAGGATGGGCTATTCCTATAATTCACCCCTCCACTTT. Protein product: CASSHKGRMGYSYNSPLHF.

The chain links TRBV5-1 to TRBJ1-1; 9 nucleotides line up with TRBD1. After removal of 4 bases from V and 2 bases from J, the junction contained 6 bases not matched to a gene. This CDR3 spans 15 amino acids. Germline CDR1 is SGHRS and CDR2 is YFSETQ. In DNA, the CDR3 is TGCGCCAGCAGCGGGGACAGGGTGTTCAACACTGAAGCTTTCTTT. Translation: CASSGDRVFNTEAFF.

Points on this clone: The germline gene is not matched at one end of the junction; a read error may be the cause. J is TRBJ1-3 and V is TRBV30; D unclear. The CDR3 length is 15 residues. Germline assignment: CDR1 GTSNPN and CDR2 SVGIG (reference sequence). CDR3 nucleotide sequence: TGTGCCTGGAGTGAAACAGCGGTCTCTGGAAACACCATACATTTT. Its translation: CAWSETAVSGNTIHF.

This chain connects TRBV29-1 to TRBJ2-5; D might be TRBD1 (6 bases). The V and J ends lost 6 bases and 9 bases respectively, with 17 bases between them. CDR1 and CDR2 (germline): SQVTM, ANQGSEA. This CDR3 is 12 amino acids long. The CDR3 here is CSVLTGTMAQYF. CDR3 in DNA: TGCAGCGTCCTGACAGGAACCATGGCCCAGTACTTC.

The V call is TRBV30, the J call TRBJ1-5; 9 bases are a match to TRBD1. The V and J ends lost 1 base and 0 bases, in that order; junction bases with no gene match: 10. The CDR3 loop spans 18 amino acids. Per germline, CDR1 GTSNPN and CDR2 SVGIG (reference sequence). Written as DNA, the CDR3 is TGTGCCTGGAGTGGGTTGACAGGGGGGAGAAATAGCAATCAGCCCCAGCATTTT. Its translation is CAWSGLTGGRNSNQPQHF.

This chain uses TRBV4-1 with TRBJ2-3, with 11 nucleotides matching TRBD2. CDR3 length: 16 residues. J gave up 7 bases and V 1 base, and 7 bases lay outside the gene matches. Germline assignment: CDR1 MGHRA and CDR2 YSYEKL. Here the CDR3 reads CASSQVAGGRGNTQYF. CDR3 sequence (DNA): TGCGCCAGCAGCCAAGTAGCGGGGGGGCGGGGGAATACGCAGTATTTT.

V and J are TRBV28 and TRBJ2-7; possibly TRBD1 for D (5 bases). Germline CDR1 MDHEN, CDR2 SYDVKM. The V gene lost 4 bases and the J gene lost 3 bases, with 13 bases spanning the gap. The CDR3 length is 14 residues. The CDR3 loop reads CASSSDRTLYEQYF. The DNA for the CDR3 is TGTGCCAGCAGTTCCGATCGGACACTCTACGAGCAGTACTTC.

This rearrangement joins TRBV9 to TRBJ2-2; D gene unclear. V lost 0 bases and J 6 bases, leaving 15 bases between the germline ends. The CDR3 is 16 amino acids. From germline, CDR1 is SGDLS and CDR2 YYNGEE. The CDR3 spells CASSVVTVGGPGELFF. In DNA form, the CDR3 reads TGTGCCAGCAGCGTAGTAACAGTCGGTGGGCCCGGGGAGCTGTTTTTT.

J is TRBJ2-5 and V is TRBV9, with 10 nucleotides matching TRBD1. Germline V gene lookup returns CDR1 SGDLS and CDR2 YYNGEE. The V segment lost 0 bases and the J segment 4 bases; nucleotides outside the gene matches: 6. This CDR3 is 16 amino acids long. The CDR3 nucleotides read TGTGCCAGCAGCGTAGGGGGACAGGGGTTGAGAGAGACCCAGTACTTC. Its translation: CASSVGGQGLRETQYF.

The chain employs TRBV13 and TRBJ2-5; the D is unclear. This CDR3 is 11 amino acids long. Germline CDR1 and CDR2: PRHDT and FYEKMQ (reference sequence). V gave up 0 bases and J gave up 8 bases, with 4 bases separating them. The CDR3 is CASSLGVTQYF. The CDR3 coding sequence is TGTGCCAGCAGCTTAGGCGTTACCCAGTACTTC. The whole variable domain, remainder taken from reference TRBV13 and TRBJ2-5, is AAGVIQSPRHLIKEKRETATLKCYPIPRHDTVYWYQQGPGQDPQFLISFYEKMQSDKGSIPDRFSAQQFSDYHSELNMSSLELGDSALYFCASSLGVTQYFGPGTRLLVL.

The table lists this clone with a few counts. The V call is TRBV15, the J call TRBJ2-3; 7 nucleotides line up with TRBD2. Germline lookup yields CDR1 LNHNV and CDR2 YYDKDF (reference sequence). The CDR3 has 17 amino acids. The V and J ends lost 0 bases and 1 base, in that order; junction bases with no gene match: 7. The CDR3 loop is CATSREGGRRGTDTQYF. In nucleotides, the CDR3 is TGTGCCACCAGCAGAGAGGGGGGGAGACGAGGCACAGATACGCAGTATTTT.

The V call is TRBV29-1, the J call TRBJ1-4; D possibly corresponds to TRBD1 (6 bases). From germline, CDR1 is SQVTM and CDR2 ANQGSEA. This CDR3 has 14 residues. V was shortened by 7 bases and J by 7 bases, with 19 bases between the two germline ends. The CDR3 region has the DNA TGCAGCGCCCTTATGGGGGGGGCGGGTGAAAAACTGTTTTTT. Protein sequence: CSALMGGAGEKLFF.

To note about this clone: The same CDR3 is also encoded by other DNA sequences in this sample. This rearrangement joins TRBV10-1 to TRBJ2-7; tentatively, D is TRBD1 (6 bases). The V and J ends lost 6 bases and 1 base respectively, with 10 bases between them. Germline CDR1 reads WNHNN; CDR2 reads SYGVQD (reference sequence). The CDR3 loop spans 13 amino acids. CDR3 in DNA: TGCGCCAGCAGCGAAACAGGGTCCTACGAGCAGTACTTC. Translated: CASSETGSYEQYF.

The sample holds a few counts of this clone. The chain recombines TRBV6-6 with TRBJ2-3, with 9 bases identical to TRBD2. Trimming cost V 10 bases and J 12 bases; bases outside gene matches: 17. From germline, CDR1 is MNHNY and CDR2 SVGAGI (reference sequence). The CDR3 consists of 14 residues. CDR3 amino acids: CATLPLAGGAYQYF. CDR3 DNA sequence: TGTGCCACCCTGCCCCTGGCGGGGGGGGCTTATCAGTATTTT.

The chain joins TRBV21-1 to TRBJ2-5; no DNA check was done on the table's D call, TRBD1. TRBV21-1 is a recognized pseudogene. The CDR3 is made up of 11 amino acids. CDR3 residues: CASTRGETQYF. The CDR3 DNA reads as TGTGCCAGCACTAGGGGGGAGACCCAGTACTTC.

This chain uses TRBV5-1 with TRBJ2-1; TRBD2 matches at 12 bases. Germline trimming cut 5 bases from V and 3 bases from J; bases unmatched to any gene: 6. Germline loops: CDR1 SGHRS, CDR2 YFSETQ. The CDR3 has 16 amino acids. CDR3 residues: CASRPSGGAVYNEQFF. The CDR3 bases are TGCGCCAGCAGACCTAGCGGGGGGGCGGTCTACAATGAGCAGTTCTTC.

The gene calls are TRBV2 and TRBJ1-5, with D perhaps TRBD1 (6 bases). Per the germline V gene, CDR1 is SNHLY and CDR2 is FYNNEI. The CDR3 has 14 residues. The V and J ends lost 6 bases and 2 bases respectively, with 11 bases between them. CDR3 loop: CASRVGTRNQPQHF. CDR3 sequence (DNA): TGTGCCAGCAGAGTCGGGACACGCAATCAGCCCCAGCATTTT.

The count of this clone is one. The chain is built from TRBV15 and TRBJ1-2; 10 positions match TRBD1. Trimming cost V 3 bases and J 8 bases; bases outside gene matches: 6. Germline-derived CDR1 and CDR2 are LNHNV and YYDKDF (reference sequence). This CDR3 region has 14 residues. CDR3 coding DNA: TGTGCCACCAGCAGGCTAACGACAGGGGGCGGCTACACCTTC. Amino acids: CATSRLTTGGGYTF.

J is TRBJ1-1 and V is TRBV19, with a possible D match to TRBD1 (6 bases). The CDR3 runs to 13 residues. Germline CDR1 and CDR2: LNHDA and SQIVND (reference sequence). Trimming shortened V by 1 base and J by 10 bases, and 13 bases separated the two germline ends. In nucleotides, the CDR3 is TGTGCCAGTAGTATAGCGGGGAAACAGGGAGCTTTCTTT. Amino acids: CASSIAGKQGAFF. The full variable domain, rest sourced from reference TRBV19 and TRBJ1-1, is DGGITQSPKYLFRKEGQNVTLSCEQNLNHDAMYWYRQDPGQGLRLIYYSQIVNDFQKGDIAEGYSVSREKKESFPLTVTSAQKNPTAFYLCASSIAGKQGAFFGQGTRLTVV.

As DNA, the CDR3 is TGCAGCGTTGAGTTGGGACTAGCGGTTTGTTCCTACGAGCAGTACTTC. It is translated as CSVELGLAVCSYEQYF. The chain has TRBV29-1 and TRBJ2-7, with TRBD2 matching over 11 bases. The CDR3 runs to 16 residues. Germline V CDR1 and CDR2: SQVTM, ANQGSEA. V dropped 3 bases and J dropped 1; count of bases not matched to a gene: 8.